This T cell receptor (beta chain) was profiled in a study of molecular identifiers for immune sequencing clone quantification. Points on this clonotype: The junction differs from germline at one of its ends, possibly a read error.

Previously described methods with listed TCR primers produced the bulk TCR libraries. TCRdb called the PCR reads again in MiXCR, with one record for every CDR3 protein. The table lists tens of thousands of distinct CDR3 sequences, approximately 17% of them singletons. Germline CDR1 SNHLY, CDR2 FYNNEI. The CDR3 covers 13 residues. It was from roughly 20,000 to 1,000,000 sorted cells, with 10%, 30% or 50% RNA, that naive CD8 libraries came. The CD8+CD4-CCR7+CD45RA+ phenotype defined the sorted naive CD8 T cells. The rearrangement links TRBV2 to TRBJ2-1; a weak D match, TRBD1 (5 bases). This clonotype was obtained from a human donor in good health. Some libraries in this study had Jurkat cell RNA spiked in. Material: naive CD8+ T cells from blood, with Jurkat cell RNA spiked in. Subset meaning: FACS-sorted CD8+CD4-CCR7+CD45RA+ naive T cells. The DNA of the CDR3 is TGTGCCAGCGGTAACACAGGTTACAATGAGCATTTCTTC. Residues: CASGNTGYNEHFF.